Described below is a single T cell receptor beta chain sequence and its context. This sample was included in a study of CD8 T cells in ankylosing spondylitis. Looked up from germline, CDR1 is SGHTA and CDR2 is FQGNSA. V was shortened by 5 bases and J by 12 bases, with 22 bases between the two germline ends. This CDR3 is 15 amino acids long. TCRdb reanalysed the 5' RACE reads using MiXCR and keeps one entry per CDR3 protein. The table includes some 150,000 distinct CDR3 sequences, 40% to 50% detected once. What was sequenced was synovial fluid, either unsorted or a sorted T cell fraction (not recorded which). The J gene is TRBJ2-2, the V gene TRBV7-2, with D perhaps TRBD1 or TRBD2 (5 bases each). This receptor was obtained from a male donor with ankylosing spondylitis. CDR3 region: CASSHPPGPPFKLFF. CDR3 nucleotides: TGTGCCAGCAGCCATCCCCCGGGGCCCCCTTTTAAGCTGTTTTTT.